Each of the 4 T cell receptor beta chains below was sequenced from the same sample in a study of shared clonotypes between healthy human individuals (dated by TCRdb to 2020 to 2022). Library preparation was by the immunoSEQ multiplex PCR assay. Drawn from immuneACCESS, this table holds only the in-frame rearrangements with V and J called that TCRdb kept. Clones are partly lost; checked studies trace under half to an unresolved V gene and leave the rest unexplained. For this sample the table gives around 1.1 million clones, of which 75% to 80% were detected only once. The ten largest clones add up to 0.6% to 0.7% of the sample. Specimen: memory CD4+ T cells from PBMCs. According to the study, the label for this sample's cell subset or site signals: CD45RA-negative fraction. The receptors come from a man younger than 30 in good health. Some clones in this sample may be carry-over from other donors' samples.

V is TRBV2 and J is TRBJ2-1, with a possible D match to TRBD1 (6 bases). Germline V gives CDR1 SNHLY, CDR2 FYNNEI. Trimming pared 5 bases from V and 7 bases from J, leaving 15 bases between. This CDR3 region has 14 residues. CDR3 sequence reads: CASSFLTGGNEQFF. The CDR3 DNA sequence: TGTGCCAGCAGTTTCCTGACAGGCGGGAATGAGCAGTTCTTC. The complete variable domain, with remaining parts taken from reference TRBV2 and TRBJ2-1, reads EPEVTQTPSHQVTQMGQEVILRCVPISNHLYFYWYRQILGQKVEFLVSFYNNEISEKSEIFDDQFSVERPDGSNFTLKIRSTKLEDSAMYFCASSFLTGGNEQFFGPGTRLTVL.

This clone was counted only a few times. This chain joins TRBV29-1 and TRBJ1-1; D is ambiguous. CDR1 and CDR2 from the germline V gene are SQVTM and ANQGSEA. V was clipped by 5 bases and J by 1 base, with 8 bases between them. This CDR3 region has 12 residues. The CDR3 coding sequence is TGCAGCGTTTATTCAGGGAACACTGAAGCTTTCTTT. Translated, it gives CSVYSGNTEAFF.

The genes are TRBV4-1 and TRBJ1-5, with D perhaps matching TRBD1 (5 bases). This CDR3 has 15 residues. Looked up from germline, CDR1 is MGHRA and CDR2 is YSYEKL. Trimming cost V 1 base and J 0 bases, with 7 bases left between them. In nucleotides, the CDR3 is TGCGCCAGCAGCCAAGTGGGGCTTAGCAATCAGCCCCAGCATTTT. This codes for CASSQVGLSNQPQHF.

This clone was seen more than once but under ten times. The chain recombines TRBV5-1 with TRBJ2-1, with 12 bases fitting TRBD2. CDR1 is SGHRS, CDR2 YFSETQ, per germline. The length of the CDR3 is 16 residues. Unmatched junction bases numbered 14, after V lost 4 bases and J lost 12 bases. As DNA, the CDR3 is TGCGCCAGCAGCGTACTAGCGGGAGGTACCCCTGGGGGGCAGTTCTTC. It translates to CASSVLAGGTPGGQFF. Using reference TRBV5-1 and TRBJ2-1 for the parts outside the CDR3, the full variable domain is KAGVTQTPRYLIKTRGQQVTLSCSPISGHRSVSWYQQTPGQGLQFLFEYFSETQRNKGNFPGRFSGRQFSNSRSEMNVSTLELGDSALYLCASSVLAGGTPGGQFFGPGTRLTVL.